This T cell receptor beta chain comes out of a study of beta chain features in type 1 diabetes. Whole-study results and caveats: Compared with healthy donors, patients appeared to share more similar naive, central memory and regulatory TCRB repertoires. For cells with high TCR expression, cDNA sequencing could yield over-representation.

This CDR3 has 12 residues. CDR1 is MDHEN, CDR2 SYDVKM, per germline. The V end lost 6 bases, the J end lost 6 bases, and 12 bases lay between the germline ends. cDNA synthesis used the whole RNA isolate, giving expressed TCRB sequences. Profiling relied on immunoSEQ multiplex PCR, and the TCRdb table lists in-frame clones only, not all of them. The sample yields roughly 150,000 clones, approximately 10% seen once. On this clone: What it binds is unknown.

This clonotype was sampled from a man younger than 35 in good health. The J gene is TRBJ2-7, the V gene TRBV28, with D tentatively TRBD1 (6 bases). Sequenced input: central memory CD4+ T cells from blood. CDR3 DNA: TGTGCCAGCAGCCCGGGACACGGCGAGCAGTACTTC. As protein: CASSPGHGEQYF.